The 17 T cell receptor beta chains below come from one sample, sequenced in a study of blood T cell repertoires in COVID-19. Here immunoSEQ multiplex PCR was the method, and the copy in TCRdb shows in-frame clones only, minus some. The profile shows about 250,000 clones, around 89% of them singletons. Sequenced input: PBMCs or T cells enriched from blood (not recorded which). The receptors were gathered from a woman aged 45 to 65 who had recovered from COVID-19.

The gene calls are TRBV6-5 and TRBJ1-4; 7 positions agree with TRBD1. The CDR3 is made up of 16 amino acids. CDR1 and CDR2 (germline): MNHEY, SVGAGI. The V and J ends lost 1 base and 0 bases, in that order; junction bases with no gene match: 2. CDR3 nucleotides: TGTGCCAGCAGTTACTTAGGGACAGCAACTAATGAAAAACTGTTTTTT. This encodes CASSYLGTATNEKLFF.

In its sample, this clone was seen once. V gene TRBV24-1 combines with J gene TRBJ2-3; TRBD1 matches at 8 bases. CDR1 and CDR2 (germline): KGHDR, SFDVKD. The CDR3 loop spans 16 amino acids. J was trimmed by 1 base and V by 3 bases; bases with no gene match: 5. This chain's CDR3 is CATSDPQGAGTDTQYF. The CDR3 nucleotides are TGTGCCACCAGTGATCCCCAGGGGGCAGGCACAGATACGCAGTATTTT.

This sequence joins TRBV28 and TRBJ1-1; a possible D gene is TRBD1 (6 bases). Germline lookup yields CDR1 MDHEN and CDR2 SYDVKM. Deletions cut 8 bases from V and 4 bases from J, with 11 bases between. This CDR3 region has 12 residues. This CDR3 reads CASADRSTEAFF. The CDR3 DNA is TGTGCCAGCGCAGACAGGAGCACTGAAGCTTTCTTT.

This chain connects TRBV2 to TRBJ1-2, with TRBD1 matching 7 bases. The CDR3 loop spans 12 amino acids. V was clipped by 6 bases and J by 4 bases; unmatched bases: 2. Germline V gene data show CDR1 as SNHLY and CDR2 as FYNNEI. CDR3 amino acids: CASRGDSYGYTF. As DNA, the CDR3 is TGTGCCAGCAGGGGGGACAGCTATGGCTACACCTTC.

The J gene is TRBJ2-5, the V gene TRBV27, with 16 bases matching TRBD2. CDR3 length: 17 amino acids. Germline-derived CDR1 and CDR2 are MNHEY and SMNVEV (reference sequence). V was clipped by 5 bases and J by 4 bases; unmatched bases: 7. This chain's CDR3 is CASSEGLAGGPGETQYF. The CDR3 region has the DNA TGTGCCAGCAGTGAGGGACTAGCGGGAGGGCCGGGAGAGACCCAGTACTTC.

V gene TRBV5-8 combines with J gene TRBJ2-5, with TRBD2 matching 8 bases. Unmatched junction bases numbered 12, after V lost 1 base and J lost 4 bases. In germline, CDR1 is SGHTS, CDR2 YDEGEE. The CDR3 spans 17 residues. The CDR3: CASSLITAGGGGETQYF. The CDR3 DNA follows: TGTGCCAGCAGCTTGATTACGGCGGGAGGTGGGGGAGAGACCCAGTACTTC.

The genes are TRBV10-1 and TRBJ2-1; TRBD1 matches 11 bases. The CDR3 has 15 residues. V shed 6 bases and J 10 bases; nucleotides not matched to a gene: 11. Germline CDR1 and CDR2: WNHNN and SYGVQD (reference sequence). CDR3 amino acids: CASSSGTGGLREQFF. CDR3 DNA: TGCGCCAGCAGCTCCGGGACAGGGGGTTTAAGAGAGCAGTTCTTC.

This chain links TRBV11-3 with TRBJ2-7, with TRBD1 matching over 8 bases. In germline, CDR1 is SGHNT, CDR2 YENEEA. The CDR3 sequence is 12 residues long. The junction had 2 bases not matched to a gene; V was cut back by 4 bases and J by 6 bases. CDR3 sequence: CASSSGTGEQYF. The CDR3 DNA reads as TGTGCCAGCAGCTCCGGGACAGGCGAGCAGTACTTC.

For this clone: One end of the junction fails to match germline, which may point to a read error. Other DNA sequences within the sample encode an identical CDR3. The chain links TRBV7-2 to TRBJ2-3; TRBD2 matches 11 bases. The germline gives CDR1 SGHTA, CDR2 FQGNSA. CDR3 length: 16 amino acids. In nucleotides, the CDR3 is TGTGCCAGCAGCCTAGCTAGCGGGAGGAAGACAGATACGCAGTATTTT. Translation: CASSLASGRKTDTQYF.

This rearrangement joins TRBV28 to TRBJ1-2, with 8 bases that match TRBD1. The V gene's germline CDR1 is MDHEN and CDR2 SYDVKM. V lost 3 bases, J lost 3 bases, and 6 bases stayed unmatched. This CDR3 is built from 15 residues. The chain's CDR3 is CASSFPDRGYYGYTF. CDR3 in DNA: TGTGCCAGCAGTTTCCCTGACAGGGGATACTATGGCTACACCTTC.

This clone appeared a single time. This sequence joins TRBV29-1 and TRBJ2-1; TRBD2 matches at 9 bases. CDR3 size: 15 residues. Germline V lookup: CDR1 SQVTM, CDR2 ANQGSEA. Trimming cost V 2 bases and J 4 bases; bases outside gene matches: 6. CDR3 loop: CSVEMRAGGYNEQFF. CDR3 bases: TGCAGCGTTGAAATGCGAGCGGGAGGTTACAATGAGCAGTTCTTC.

The V and J genes are TRBV7-8 and TRBJ2-5; TRBD2 agrees at 7 bases. The trim removed 3 bases at V and 4 bases at J, leaving 11 bases unmatched. From germline, CDR1 is SGHVS and CDR2 FQNEAQ. CDR3 length equals 16 residues. This CDR3 reads CASSFWRGRGIETQYF. CDR3 sequence (DNA): TGTGCCAGCAGCTTTTGGCGCGGGAGAGGGATAGAGACCCAGTACTTC.

This chain uses TRBV5-4 with TRBJ2-1, with D unclear. CDR1 is SGHNT, CDR2 YYREEE, per germline (reference sequence). The V end lost 0 bases, the J end lost 3 bases, and 4 bases lay between the germline ends. This CDR3 is 13 amino acids long. DNA of the CDR3: TGTGCCAGCAGCTTGGTGAGCTACAATGAGCAGTTCTTC. Encoded protein: CASSLVSYNEQFF.

This chain uses TRBV5-6 with TRBJ2-2; 9 nucleotides line up with TRBD1. Germline V gene data show CDR1 as SGHDT and CDR2 as YYEEEE. The CDR3 is 17 residues long. The V gene end was trimmed by 3 bases and the J gene end by 4 bases; junction bases not matched to a gene: 10. CDR3 protein: CASSSDNRGRFTGELFF. CDR3 nucleotides: TGTGCCAGCAGCTCCGACAACAGGGGGCGTTTCACCGGGGAGCTGTTTTTT.

The chain couples TRBV29-1 to TRBJ1-1, with TRBD1 as a possible D gene (6 bases). Germline V gene sequence: CDR1 SQVTM, CDR2 ANQGSEA. The CDR3 loop spans 13 amino acids. With 7 bases removed from V and 1 base from J, the gap between germline ends came to 13 bases. CDR3 sequence reads: CSAADSRNTEAFF. In nucleotides, the CDR3 is TGCAGCGCCGCGGACAGCAGGAACACTGAAGCTTTCTTT.

This clone was observed a single time. This chain connects TRBV28 to TRBJ1-2, with D possibly TRBD1 on 6 matching bases. The germline V and J ends were trimmed by 7 bases and 4 bases, with 10 bases remaining between them. Germline values: CDR1 MDHEN, CDR2 SYDVKM. The CDR3 length is 12 residues. The CDR3 sequence is CASTTTGYGYTF. The CDR3 DNA sequence: TGTGCCAGCACTACGACAGGCTATGGCTACACCTTC.

The chain couples TRBV12-3 or TRBV12-4 to TRBJ2-5, with TRBD2 as a possible D gene (6 bases). Trimming stripped 4 bases from V and 4 bases from J, with 10 bases between. The CDR3 length is 13 residues. As DNA, the CDR3 is TGTGCCAGCAGTTCGAATAGCGGAGAGACCCAGTACTTC. Amino acid sequence: CASSSNSGETQYF.